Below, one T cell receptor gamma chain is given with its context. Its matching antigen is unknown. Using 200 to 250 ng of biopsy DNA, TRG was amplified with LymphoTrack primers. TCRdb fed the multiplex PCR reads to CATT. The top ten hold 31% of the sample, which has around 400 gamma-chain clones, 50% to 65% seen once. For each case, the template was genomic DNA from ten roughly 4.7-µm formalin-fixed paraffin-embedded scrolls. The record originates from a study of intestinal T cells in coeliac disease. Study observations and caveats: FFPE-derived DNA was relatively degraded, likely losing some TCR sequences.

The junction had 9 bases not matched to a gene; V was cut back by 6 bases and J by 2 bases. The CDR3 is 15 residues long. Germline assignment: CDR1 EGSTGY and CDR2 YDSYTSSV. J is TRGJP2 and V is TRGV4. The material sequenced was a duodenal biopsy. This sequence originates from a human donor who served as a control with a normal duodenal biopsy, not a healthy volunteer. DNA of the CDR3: TGTGCCACCTGGATGCCGTTAAGTAGTGATTGGATCAAGACGTTT. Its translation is CATWMPLSSDWIKTF.